Below, 21 T cell receptor beta chains from the same sample are listed, as sequenced in a study of tumor and adjacent non-tumor tissue in lung cancer. RNA was extracted from bulk tissue without any cell sorting. TCRbeta libraries were built with three rounds of nested PCR, modified from ARM-PCR. TCRdb reanalysed the multiplex PCR reads using MiXCR and keeps one entry per CDR3 protein. The sample carries some 90,000 distinct CDR3 sequences, about 61% recorded once. Specimen: lung tumor tissue. The receptors derive from a man aged 65 to 79 with non-small cell lung cancer.

This clonotype showed up many times. The chain links TRBV28 to TRBJ1-1, with 11 bases aligning to TRBD1. Germline V lookup: CDR1 MDHEN, CDR2 SYDVKM. The V segment lost 6 bases and the J segment 4 bases; nucleotides outside the gene matches: 7. There are 15 residues in the CDR3. The CDR3, as DNA: TGTGCCAGCAGAAGGACAGGGGGCGCTGGCACTGAAGCTTTCTTT. It translates to CASRRTGGAGTEAFF.

On this clonotype itself: A junction end diverges from the germline sequence, so it may reflect a read error. V and J are TRBV19 and TRBJ2-7; the match to TRBD1 covers 7 bases. This CDR3 region has 14 residues. Germline V gene data show CDR1 as LNHDA and CDR2 as SQIVND (reference sequence). The CDR3 nucleotides are TGTGCCAGTAAACTGACAGGGAACTCCTACGAACAGTACTTC. Amino acid sequence: CASKLTGNSYEQYF.

The gene calls are TRBV28 and TRBJ1-2; D is undetermined. The CDR3 has 13 residues. Germline CDR1 reads MDHEN; CDR2 reads SYDVKM. V lost 5 bases to trimming and J lost 8 bases, with 15 bases between them. CDR3 in amino acids: CASSRRQRRGYTF. The CDR3 DNA reads as TGTGCCAGCAGTCGGAGACAACGTAGGGGCTACACCTTC.

Points on this clonotype: Compared with germline, one end of the junction differs, possibly owing to a read error. The CDR3 loop is CASSLRSDNEKPFF. The CDR3 DNA sequence: TGTGCCAGCAGCTTAAGGAGCGACAATGAAAAACCGTTTTTT. This chain links TRBV11-2 with TRBJ1-4; D is ambiguous. CDR3 length equals 14 residues. CDR1 and CDR2 (germline): SGHAT, FQNNGV.

In the case of this clonotype: At one end the junction does not follow the germline gene, possibly because of a read error. The genes are TRBV11-2 and TRBJ1-2; D call uncertain. Germline V gene lookup returns CDR1 SGHAT and CDR2 FQNNGV. The CDR3 loop spans 14 amino acids. CDR3 in DNA: TGTGCCAGCCGCTTAGATTGGGGTGGAAGTGGCTACACCTTC. This gives the protein CASRLDWGGSGYTF.

This clonotype was counted once. It is likely a read error, because the conserved phenylalanine at the end of the CDR3 is missing. The CDR3 DNA follows: TGTGCCAGCAGCTGGACCAGGACAGGCCGAGCGACCCAGTACATC. Amino acids: CASSWTRTGRATQYI. V usage is TRBV11-2 and J usage is TRBJ2-5; 7 positions agree with TRBD1. V trimming: 4 bases; J trimming: 7 bases; junction bases outside the gene matches: 12. The CDR3 sequence is 15 residues long. CDR1 is SGHAT, CDR2 FQNNGV, per germline.

The count of this clonotype is one. One end of the junction does not line up with germline, which may come from a read error. The chain has TRBV6-5 and TRBJ2-7, with TRBD2 identical over 11 bases. The CDR3 covers 15 residues. Per the germline V gene, CDR1 is MNHEY and CDR2 is SVGAGI. As DNA, the CDR3 is TGTGCCGGCAGACCCCGGACTAGCGGGCTATACGAGGAGTACTTC. This sequence encodes CAGRPRTSGLYEEYF.

The chain has TRBV11-1 and TRBJ2-7; 8 bases are shared with TRBD2. Per germline, CDR1 SGHAT and CDR2 FQDESV (reference sequence). V gave up 7 bases and J gave up 4 bases; unmatched junction bases: 12. The CDR3 is made up of 15 amino acids. The chain's CDR3 is CASIFADGGAYEQYF. The CDR3 region has the DNA TGTGCCAGCATCTTCGCAGACGGGGGGGCGTACGAGCAGTACTTC.

The genes are TRBV11-2 and TRBJ2-3, with D maybe TRBD2 (6 bases). Trimming removed 4 bases from V and 1 base from J, with 18 bases in between. There are 17 residues in the CDR3. CDR1 is SGHAT, CDR2 FQNNGV, per germline. In nucleotides, the CDR3 is TGTGCCAGCAGCTCCCTCGGGGCTAGCGAGTGCACAGATACGCAGTATTTT. It codes for CASSSLGASECTDTQYF.

This clonotype was recorded a few times. This may arise from a read error, as a much more abundant clone is one base away. The chain combines TRBV5-1 with TRBJ1-4, with a possible D match to TRBD1 (6 bases). The CDR3 sequence is 15 residues long. Germline lookup yields CDR1 SGHRS and CDR2 YFSETQ. The CDR3 spells CANSRGGATNEKLFF. The CDR3 DNA sequence: TGCGCCAACAGCCGCGGGGGCGCAACTAATGAAAAACTGTTTTTT.

Notes on this clonotype: The junction departs from germline at one end; a sequencing error may be responsible. The gene calls are TRBV28 and TRBJ2-7; D unresolved. This CDR3 has 11 amino acids. The germline V gene encodes CDR1 MDHEN and CDR2 SYDVKM. CDR3 amino acids: CTRSLFTEQYF. CDR3 DNA sequence: TGTACCAGAAGTTTGTTTACGGAGCAGTACTTC. The full variable domain, rest sourced from reference TRBV28 and TRBJ2-7, is DVKVTQSSRYLVKRTGEKVFLECVQDMDHENMFWYRQDPGLGLRLIYFSYDVKMKEKGDIPEGYSVSREKKERFSLILESASTNQTSMYLCTRSLFTEQYFGPGTRLTVT.

The chain joins TRBV10-3 to TRBJ2-7; possibly TRBD1 for D (6 bases). The germline V gene has CDR1 ENHRY and CDR2 SYGVKD. This CDR3 is built from 14 residues. In DNA, the CDR3 is TGTGAAATTAGTGGGGCAGGGGTGGTCTATGAGCAGTACTTC. Translated, it gives CEISGAGVVYEQYF.

Turning to this clonotype: It is likely a read error, because the conserved phenylalanine at the end of the CDR3 is missing. V gene TRBV4-1 combines with J gene TRBJ2-5; 9 nucleotides line up with TRBD2. Germline-derived CDR1 and CDR2 are MGHRA and YSYEKL. The CDR3 is 16 residues long. J was trimmed by 3 bases and V by 1 base; bases with no gene match: 6. CDR3 in amino acids: CASSQGLAGEKETQYY. The DNA of the CDR3 is TGCGCCAGCAGCCAAGGATTAGCGGGGGAAAAAGAGACCCAGTACTAC.

About this clonotype: A single base separates this from a much larger clone, so it may be a read error. The gene calls are TRBV29-1 and TRBJ1-4, with D maybe TRBD1 (5 bases). Germline V lookup: CDR1 SQVTM, CDR2 ANQGSEA. This CDR3 contains 12 residues. Trimming cost V 6 bases and J 6 bases, with 11 bases left between them. The CDR3 DNA reads as TGCAGCGTACGCAGGGCTTATGAAAAACTGTTTTTT. Translation: CSVRRAYEKLFF. Looking up the rest from reference TRBV29-1 and TRBJ1-4 gives the full variable domain: SAVISQKPSRDICQRGTSLTIQCQVDSQVTMMFWYRQQPGQSLTLIATANQGSEATYESGFVIDKFPISRPNLTFSTLTVSNMSPEDSSIYLCSVRRAYEKLFFGSGTQLSVL.

In this sample, this clonotype turned up many times. The chain carries TRBV6-6 and TRBJ1-5; D unresolved. CDR3 size: 16 residues. Trimming took off 2 bases at V and 0 bases at J, with 11 bases between the two ends. The germline CDR1 and CDR2 sequences are MNHNY and SVGAGI (reference sequence). As DNA, the CDR3 is TGTGCCAGCAGTTACGGAAGTCGAAATAGCAATCAGCCCCAGCATTTT. Translated: CASSYGSRNSNQPQHF.

As concerns this clonotype: Possible read error: a much larger clone is one base away. The chain has TRBV5-6 and TRBJ2-2; D may match TRBD1 or TRBD2 (5 bases each). V lost 6 bases, J lost 13 bases, and 16 bases lay in between. The V gene's germline CDR1 is SGHDT and CDR2 YYEEEE. CDR3 length: 12 amino acids. CDR3 coding DNA: TGTGCCAGCAACTTTGGGGGTTCGGGGCTGTTTTTT. This translates into CASNFGGSGLFF.

Of note for this clonotype: Given the absence of the conserved phenylalanine or tryptophan at the CDR3 end, a read error is likely. The chain combines TRBV11-1 with TRBJ2-1, with no clear D. With 5 bases removed from V and 6 bases from J, the gap between germline ends came to 14 bases. CDR1 is SGHAT, CDR2 FQDESV, per germline (reference sequence). The length of the CDR3 is 14 residues. CDR3 in amino acids: CASSLTERFNEQFI. The CDR3 coding sequence is TGTGCCAGCAGCCTGACGGAACGGTTCAATGAGCAGTTCATA.

In this sample, this clonotype is medium-sized. The chain employs TRBV11-2 and TRBJ2-5; 7 bases align to TRBD2. The J segment lost 2 bases and the V segment lost 1 base, leaving 10 bases of the junction unmatched. Germline V gene data show CDR1 as SGHAT and CDR2 as FQNNGV. The CDR3 spans 17 residues. The CDR3 region has the DNA TGTGCCAGCAGCTTAGGTCCCCTGGGGGGGGTTCAAGAGACCCAGTACTTC. Its translation is CASSLGPLGGVQETQYF.

Of note for this clonotype: A read error may produce the germline difference seen at one junction end. The chain employs TRBV6-1 and TRBJ2-1, with a tentative D call TRBD2 (5 bases). From germline, CDR1 is MNHNS and CDR2 SASEGT. This CDR3 region has 16 residues. In nucleotides, the CDR3 is TGTTCCAGCATCGCGTCCTCCGGGATTGGCTACAATGAGCAGTTCTTC. Protein product: CSSIASSGIGYNEQFF.

The chain is built from TRBV5-4 and TRBJ2-2; the D gene is possibly TRBD2 (6 bases). This CDR3 has 16 amino acids. The germline V and J ends were trimmed by 4 bases and 11 bases, with 24 bases remaining between them. Per the germline V gene, CDR1 is SGHNT and CDR2 is YYREEE (reference sequence). The CDR3 coding sequence is TGTGCCAGCAGCCGGAGGGTAGTCGCGATCACCCGTGAGCTGTTTTTT. This gives the protein CASSRRVVAITRELFF.

With respect to this clonotype: The missing conserved phenylalanine or tryptophan at the end of this CDR3 makes a read error likely. The genes are TRBV28 and TRBJ1-2; maybe TRBD1 (6 bases). The CDR3 length is 13 residues. The V gene's germline CDR1 is MDHEN and CDR2 SYDVKM. The CDR3 sequence: CTNSARGGYGYTS. In DNA form, the CDR3 reads TGTACCAACAGTGCCAGGGGTGGCTATGGCTACACCTCC.